Below, 6 T cell receptor beta chains from the same sample are listed, as sequenced in a study of blood T cell repertoires in COVID-19. TCRdb keeps only in-frame clones here, not all; method: immunoSEQ multiplex PCR. The table shows under 300,000 clones, with 88% occurring only once. Sequenced material: peripheral blood. The receptors shown here come from a woman in her 30s with acute or convalescent COVID-19.

This clone appeared a few times. The genes are TRBV15 and TRBJ1-4, with D maybe TRBD1 (5 bases). The CDR3 totals 16 residues. Germline-derived CDR1 and CDR2 are LNHNV and YYDKDF (reference sequence). V was clipped by 0 bases and J by 5 bases, with 13 bases between them. This chain's CDR3 is CATSRELTATNEKLFF. DNA of the CDR3: TGTGCCACCAGCAGAGAGCTGACAGCTACGAATGAAAAACTGTTTTTT.

This chain connects TRBV19 to TRBJ1-1; D is perhaps TRBD1 (6 bases). In germline, CDR1 is LNHDA, CDR2 SQIVND (reference sequence). With 3 bases removed from V and 0 bases from J, the gap between germline ends came to 11 bases. The CDR3 loop spans 15 amino acids. CDR3: CASSMRQVMNTEAFF. The CDR3 DNA follows: TGTGCCAGTAGTATGCGACAGGTGATGAACACTGAAGCTTTCTTT.

The rearrangement joins TRBV29-1 to TRBJ1-1; TRBD1 might be the D (5 bases). Trimming removed 5 bases at V and 1 base at J, with 11 bases between. Germline loops: CDR1 SQVTM, CDR2 ANQGSEA. The CDR3 has 13 amino acids. The CDR3 nucleotides are TGCAGCGTTTCTTTGGGGGGGAACACTGAAGCTTTCTTT. Translation gives CSVSLGGNTEAFF.

The chain combines TRBV4-2 with TRBJ2-2; 10 nucleotides match TRBD2. With 0 bases clipped from V and 5 bases from J, the junction kept 6 bases outside the gene matches. This CDR3 has 17 amino acids. Looked up from germline, CDR1 is LGHNA and CDR2 is YNFKEQ. This CDR3 reads CASSQDTGTSETGELFF. The CDR3, as DNA: TGTGCCAGCAGCCAAGATACCGGGACTAGCGAGACCGGGGAGCTGTTTTTT.

This chain uses TRBV6-4 with TRBJ2-7; 8 bases align to TRBD2. The trim removed 2 bases at V and 4 bases at J, leaving 7 bases unmatched. CDR1 and CDR2 (germline): MRHNA, SNTAGT. The CDR3 totals 15 residues. The CDR3 is CASSDGIRLAYEQYF. DNA for the CDR3: TGTGCCAGCAGTGACGGAATCAGACTAGCGTACGAGCAGTACTTC.

The chain combines TRBV6-1 with TRBJ2-1, with a weak D call TRBD2 (6 bases). Trimming removed 0 bases from V and 8 bases from J, with 8 bases in between. Germline V gene data show CDR1 as MNHNS and CDR2 as SASEGT. The CDR3 is 13 residues long. In nucleotides, the CDR3 is TGTGCCAGCAGTGAAGCACTAGCCTATGAGCAGTTCTTC. It yields the protein CASSEALAYEQFF.